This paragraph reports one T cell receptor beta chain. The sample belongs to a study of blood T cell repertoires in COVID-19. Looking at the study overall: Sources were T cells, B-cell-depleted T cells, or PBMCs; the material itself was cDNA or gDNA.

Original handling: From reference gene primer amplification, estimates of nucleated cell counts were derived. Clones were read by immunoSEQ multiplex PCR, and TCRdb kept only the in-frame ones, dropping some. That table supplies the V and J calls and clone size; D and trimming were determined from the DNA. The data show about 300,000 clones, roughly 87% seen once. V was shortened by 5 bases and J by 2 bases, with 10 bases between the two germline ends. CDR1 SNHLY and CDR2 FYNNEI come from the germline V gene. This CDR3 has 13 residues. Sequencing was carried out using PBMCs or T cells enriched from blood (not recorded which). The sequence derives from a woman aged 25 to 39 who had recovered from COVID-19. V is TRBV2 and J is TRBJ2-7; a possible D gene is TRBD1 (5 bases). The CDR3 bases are TGTGCCAGCAGTTCAGGGTTCCCCTACGAGCAGTACTTC. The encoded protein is CASSSGFPYEQYF.